This T cell receptor beta chain was captured in a study of metastatic and nonmetastatic thyroid tumors. No treatment of any kind had been given to any patient before thyroid surgery. This clone was observed at least ten times. TCRdb re-called the PCR reads via MiXCR. The profile covers over 15,000 clones, with approximately 24% appearing a single time and about 12% taken by the ten largest. V gave up 1 base and J gave up 8 bases, with 15 bases separating them. CDR3 length: 14 amino acids. Germline V gene sequence: CDR1 LGHDT, CDR2 YNNKEL (reference sequence). The genes are TRBV3-1 and TRBJ2-7; D might be TRBD2 (5 bases). This TCR came from a male donor with papillary thyroid cancer or a benign thyroid nodule (not recorded which). Some clones in this sample may be carry-over from other donors' samples. Material: tumor tissue. The CDR3 region is CASSQVLLVGKQYF. The CDR3 DNA reads as TGTGCCAGCAGCCAAGTTCTCCTCGTCGGGAAGCAGTACTTC.